Presented here are 8 T cell receptor beta chains from one specimen sequenced in a study of CD8+ T cells in alopecia areata. Extraction of RNA preceded its reverse transcription into cDNA, which served as the sequencing template. TCRdb keeps only in-frame clones here, not all; method: immunoSEQ multiplex PCR. The data hold roughly 210,000 clones, with 43% observed a single time. Treatment here: oral pan-JAK inhibitor, 5-10 mg twice daily. Sequenced here: CD4+ T cells sorted from blood, sampled around week 37, from a patient treated with tofacitinib. The receptor source for this set is a human donor with alopecia areata.

This chain uses TRBV30 with TRBJ2-1; D gene uncertain. The ends were cut back, 3 bases at V and 1 base at J, with 10 bases in the middle. Germline V gene data show CDR1 as GTSNPN and CDR2 as SVGIG (reference sequence). The CDR3 loop spans 14 amino acids. CDR3 sequence: CAWSLSRSYNEQFF. The CDR3 region has the DNA TGTGCCTGGAGCCTTTCGAGATCCTACAATGAGCAGTTCTTC.

This clone was seen a handful of times. The chain links TRBV7-9 to TRBJ1-2; D is perhaps TRBD1 (6 bases). The CDR3 extends over 14 amino acids. V lost 3 bases, J lost 4 bases, and 12 bases lay in between. Germline V gene data show CDR1 as SEHNR and CDR2 as FQNEAQ (reference sequence). The CDR3 here is CASSFLQGGYGYTF. The CDR3 DNA reads TGTGCCAGCAGCTTTTTACAGGGAGGCTATGGCTACACCTTC.

This sequence joins TRBV7-2 and TRBJ2-1; TRBD2 agrees at 10 bases. The CDR3 totals 16 residues. CDR1 and CDR2 from the germline V gene are SGHTA and FQGNSA. Germline trimming cut 0 bases from V and 7 bases from J; bases unmatched to any gene: 6. CDR3 bases: TGTGCCAGCAGCTTAGCAACAGCGGGAGGGCAGAATGAGCAGTTCTTC. Residues: CASSLATAGGQNEQFF.

The chain carries TRBV30 and TRBJ2-5; D is perhaps TRBD2 (6 bases). Germline V gene lookup returns CDR1 GTSNPN and CDR2 SVGIG (reference sequence). The CDR3 runs to 12 residues. Deletions cut 1 base from V and 7 bases from J, with 10 bases between. CDR3 DNA: TGTGCCTGGAGTGAGGACTACGGGACCCAGTACTTC. As protein: CAWSEDYGTQYF.

The chain has TRBV6-5 and TRBJ2-1, with a tentative D call TRBD1 (6 bases). The CDR3 runs 14 residues. Germline values: CDR1 MNHEY, CDR2 SVGAGI. V lost 4 bases, J lost 6 bases, and 13 bases lay in between. The CDR3 protein is CASSSGTSANEQFF. In nucleotides, the CDR3 is TGTGCCAGCAGTTCCGGGACATCTGCCAATGAGCAGTTCTTC.

The chain employs TRBV30 and TRBJ1-2; possible D gene TRBD1, 5 bases. V was shortened by 0 bases and J by 5 bases, with 16 bases between the two germline ends. This CDR3 contains 15 residues. Germline values: CDR1 GTSNPN, CDR2 SVGIG (reference sequence). The CDR3 DNA reads TGTGCCTGGAGTGTACTAATGGGGGAGGGGTATGGCTACACCTTC. Amino acids: CAWSVLMGEGYGYTF.

The chain carries TRBV7-8 and TRBJ2-2; D not resolved. The ends were cut back, 1 base at V and 6 bases at J, with 6 bases in the middle. Germline lookup yields CDR1 SGHVS and CDR2 FQNEAQ. The CDR3 runs to 13 residues. The CDR3 reads CASSLGLAGELFF. CDR3 nucleotides: TGTGCCAGCAGCTTAGGGCTGGCCGGGGAGCTGTTTTTT.

The chain has TRBV18 and TRBJ2-1, with TRBD2 matching 12 bases. Per the germline V gene, CDR1 is KGHSH and CDR2 is LQKENI. The CDR3 contains 17 residues. After removal of 0 bases from V and 6 bases from J, the junction contained 6 bases not matched to a gene. CDR3 sequence (DNA): TGTGCCAGCTCACCACCGTGGACTAGCGGGAATAGCAATGAGCAGTTCTTC. Protein sequence: CASSPPWTSGNSNEQFF.